This TCR beta chain was documented in a study of cytomegalovirus exposure and HLA in healthy donors (dated by TCRdb to about 2017). Context from the whole study: An earlier analysis of approximately 640 of the donors reported 276 Gb of sequence data and 117 million unique TCR beta sequences from around 200 million T cells. The T cell repertoires of around 730 subjects were profiled by immunosequencing and related to cytomegalovirus serostatus. Donor age, sex, ethnicity and CMV serostatus were compiled together with the repertoire data. Along with the roughly 700-subject first cohort, a separate validation cohort of over a hundred different subjects was used. The genetic ancestry cluster associated with self-reported Caucasian donors included 81% of the roughly 390 genotyped donors. Several DR-DQ haplotypes were handled as single units for association and clustering because linkage in the cohort was strong. In a later genetic analysis, genome-wide SNP genotypes for about 55% of the 666 donors were used, and that subset was treated as a discovery cohort. An early release covering roughly 580 HLA-typed donors comprised 250 to 350 gigabases of sequencing data and roughly 86 million unique TCR sequences. Rather than drawing on any new phenotypic data, the later analysis identified candidate immune exposures from TCR beta sequences and the way those sequences occurred across donors. To study patterns of TCR occurrence, a later analysis re-analyzed previously published TCR beta repertoires from 550 to 800 donors and added high-resolution HLA genotyping. To predict cytomegalovirus infection status, the study combined high-throughput TCR immunosequencing, statistical association of individual TCRs with disease status, and machine learning. Among almost 400 genotyped donors of the cohort, an average of about 240,000 unique TCR beta nucleotide sequences were sequenced per donor, roughly a sixth of them non-productive. The study was designed to test whether signatures of past pathogen exposure could be identified by cataloging public T cell receptors. In an earlier analysis of 500 to 650 of the donors, high-throughput TCR beta sequencing was used to judge whether each TCR beta V gene segment behaved as functional or pseudogenic. Class I and class II HLA loci were covered by the typing at four-digit resolution. Typing coverage differed by locus: A, B, C, DRB1 and DQB1 were typed in roughly 620-640 donors, DQA1 in about 510, DPA1 in 600 to 610, and DPB1 in 472. All discovery cohort repertoires had been generated on a single sequencing platform. General findings and caveats noted by the study authors: Across donors, most TCR sequences were observed very rarely, whereas some public TCRs were present in many individuals. A few of the identified cytomegalovirus-associated TCR beta chains were confirmed in vitro to be specific for cytomegalovirus antigens. Assigning TCR associations to individual alleles was difficult when HLA alleles, especially DR and DQ, strongly co-occurred. In a later genetic analysis, fewer N-insertions in productive TCRs were reported among donors in an Asian-associated ancestry cluster than the roughly 700-donor mean. The authors suggested that the approach could potentially be generalized to other disease states and immunological phenotypes. Some IMGT-functional V segments, including TRBV6-2 and TRBV6-3, could not be distinguished by the 87-base-pair reads and were therefore excluded. In an earlier analysis of approximately 590 of the donors, most TCR beta V segments appeared in productive rearrangements about 87% or about 30% of the time, broadly matching IMGT annotations. A later analysis found that TCR association rates varied across HLA loci, with DRB1 alleles showing the most associated TCRs and HLA-C alleles the fewest. Cytomegalovirus status was reported to be diagnosed by the classifier with high specificity and sensitivity in both the original and validation cohorts. For the cohort, immune exposure information was limited to CMV serostatus. Over 15 rarely observed V segments, including chromosome 9 orphons, were excluded from the earlier analysis of several hundred of the donors because counts were too low. According to a later analysis, most CMV-associated TCR beta chains appeared to be HLA-restricted, and the HLA associations seemed to be driven largely by CMV exposure. Roughly uniform sequencing depth across donors was assumed in presence/absence analyses, although this assumption may not hold. Only TCR beta chains were sequenced in this cohort, and the absence of alpha or paired-chain data limited detectable features. A further reported finding was that TCR beta sequences accurately predicted the HLA-A and HLA-B alleles for most subjects in the first cohort. The study listed 150 to 200 TCR beta chains as associated with cytomegalovirus. Correlated functional status among segregating V segments might reflect linkage disequilibrium, but an unknown experimental factor could not be ruled out. A later genetic analysis associated a missense DCLRE1C variant with V-gene and J-gene trimming of TCR beta chains, and an independent cohort replicated the association. A later analysis associated 15,000 to 20,000 TCR beta sequences with specific HLA alleles at a false discovery rate of 0.05. Because HLA typing was unavailable for some donors at each locus, only the typed subset was used in association tests. According to a later analysis, parvovirus B19, influenza, CMV and Epstein-Barr virus appeared linked to several top co-occurrence clusters. A later analysis found that HLA-associated TCR beta chains were more clonally expanded and had lower generation probabilities than equally common non-associated chains. The sequencing pipeline was judged likely to have produced a cluster of highly shared sequence variants as a technical artifact.

The library was produced with the immunoSEQ multiplex PCR assay. A mixture of 60 forward primers for TCR Vbeta segments and 13 reverse primers for TCR Jbeta segments was used in the multiplex PCR. A multiplex PCR assay on genomic DNA amplified the CDR3 region of rearranged TCR beta genes. On the Illumina HiSeq System, the amplified TCR beta libraries were sequenced as 87-base-pair reads. Per the source publication's procedure: Across the 600 to 700 repertoires, a later analysis counted 80 million or so unique TCR beta chains, roughly 11 million of which were shared by at least two donors. To remove PCR and sequencing errors, raw reads were error-corrected and collapsed into unique sequences using a nearest-neighbor algorithm that merged closely related sequences. To assign V, D and J gene segments, CDR3 sequences were aligned to IMGT reference sequences. For a sequence to be retained, at least a six-nucleotide match to both a V gene segment and a J gene segment was required. Rearrangements were classified as productive when the CDR3 lacked stop codons and remained in frame with V and J, and all other rearrangements were classified as non-productive. Following IMGT convention, CDR3 was defined as the stretch from the second conserved V-encoded cysteine to the conserved J-encoded phenylalanine. Sequences without an unambiguous match to a single V gene segment were excluded from the earlier analysis of several hundred of the donors. An earlier analysis of almost 600 of the donors classified V segments as functional when productive rearrangements were above 56.7% and as segregating when the standard deviation between donors was above 5%. To diagnose cytomegalovirus status from the catalog of TCR beta chain sequences, a statistical classification framework was built. V and J gene assignment, in a later analysis, came from comparing TCR nucleotide sequences with IMGT/GENE-DB human TR gene sequences. The TCRdist pipeline was used in a later analysis to assign CDR3 sequences and most-parsimonious VDJ recombination scenarios. A later analysis defined each TCR beta chain by its CDR3 amino acid sequence plus V-gene family, and excluded reads lacking a unique V-gene family. In a later analysis, around 650 highly shared, low-generation-probability nucleotide sequences were removed to address suspected cross-contamination and a sequencing artifact. For each public chain, a later analysis derived a clonal expansion index from normalized ranks of inferred template counts within each repertoire. In a later analysis, generation probabilities were computed using a VDJ recombination model fitted to out-of-frame rearrangements, and the results were checked against IGoR. In a later analysis, TCR-TCR, TCR-HLA and TCR-CMV co-occurrence was scored with hypergeometric tests, and a repertoire-size bias correction was applied to TCR pairs. False discovery rates were estimated in a later analysis by permuting HLA or CMV assignments 20 times. In a later analysis, co-occurring TCRs were grouped using DBSCAN, with TCRdist sequence similarity added in when clustering inside HLA-allele-positive subsets. Repertoires with fewer than 30,000 or more than 120,000 public chains, plus five repertoires with anomalous nucleotide sharing, were excluded from co-occurrence clustering. The source is immuneACCESS, and TCRdb retained only in-frame sequences with V and J called. Part of the clones is not carried over; for the studies checked, unresolved V genes explain less than half of this, and the remainder is unexplained. Clonal size and the V and J genes are those of that table, whereas D and trimming came from the DNA. The sample data list about 160,000 clones, and approximately 80% of these were observed just once. The top ten constitute 6.5% to 7.5% of the sample.

A note on this clone: The target of this receptor is not known. Per-base quality was not reported, and no clone a single base away is much larger than it.

The cohort was made up of about 610 healthy bone marrow donors. At the time of sampling, all cohort members were nominally healthy, though unrecorded immune exposures were likely present. The donor was CMV seropositive and belonged to the group of more than 250 seropositive cohort members. Each donor provided a peripheral blood sample, and peripheral blood mononuclear cells were used for TCR beta sequencing. Genomic DNA extraction from the blood cell samples was performed with the Qiagen DNeasy Blood Extraction Kit. Deletion took 0 bases off V and 7 bases off J, with a span of 10 bases between the germline ends. Counted from cysteine to phenylalanine, this CDR3 has 13 amino acids. Just CDR3 DNA is preserved here, 39 bases in frame from base 1. Per the germline V gene, SGDLS is the CDR1 and YYNGEE is the CDR2.

Recombination joined TRBV9 with TRBJ1-2; a confident D gene designation cannot be given. Sequenced input: PBMCs. The clonotype was recovered from a woman in her 30s in good health and CMV-seropositive. The nucleotide sequence is TGTGCCAGCAGCGTAGGGTTGGGGAGTGGCTACACCTTC. This codes for CASSVGLGSGYTF.